The present T cell receptor beta chain was sequenced within a study of blood T cell repertoires in COVID-19 (dated by TCRdb to about 2020). General notes on the study: Samples from collaborators originated in the United States, Italy and Spain and spanned both the acute and convalescent phases of COVID-19. The prospective study material was composed of cDNA or gDNA derived from T cells, B-cell-depleted T cells, or PBMCs. The dataset comprised deeply sampled blood TCRbeta repertoires from subjects exposed to, actively infected with, or recovered from COVID-19. The repertoires were released in a freely available public database intended as a resource for research on the immune response to SARS-CoV-2. The samples were drawn from the first 160 participants of the ongoing ImmuneRACE study and from 1,200 or so subjects provided by 6 global collaborators. A de-identified subject ID, COVID-19 status, age in years and sex were almost always included in the sample metadata. Where HLA class I and class II types were available, the types were taken from metadata supplied by the sample provider, not from assay-based typing.

In the prospective study, participants were roughly 18 to 89 years old, resided in approximately 25 geographic areas of the United States, and were enrolled through a virtual design. In the prospective study, participants were assigned to cohorts based on the clinical history participants reported in a screening survey and a study questionnaire. A participant counted as exposed if, within 2 weeks of entering the study, that participant had been in contact with someone who had a PCR-confirmed or clinician-diagnosed COVID-19 case. In the prospective study, whole blood, serum and a nasopharyngeal or oropharyngeal swab were collected from each participant by mobile phlebotomists. Over a roughly 2-month period, participants in the prospective study had the option of providing additional blood draws and questionnaires. Before DNA extraction, blood samples from the prospective study were shipped at room temperature or frozen.

To note about this clone: Its antigen is unknown. Base quality data are lacking; no much larger clone is found one base away.

The immunoSEQ Assay, a bias-controlled multiplex PCR, was used to amplify TCRbeta CDR3 regions from genomic DNA. The source study handled its data this way. The number of nucleated cells in each sample was estimated by amplification of reference gene primers within the assay. To quantify the absolute abundance of each unique TCRbeta CDR3 rearrangement, sequence reads were collapsed and filtered. For each sample, productive Simpson clonality was calculated by taking the square root of Simpson's diversity index across productive rearrangements. TCRdb holds this immuneACCESS table with in-frame rearrangements only. Some clones are missing; in checked studies, unresolved V genes explain under half, and the rest has no known cause. D and trimming come from the DNA, and the V and J calls and clone size come from that table. In all, the sample holds about 350,000 clones, and 88% of those were seen once. About 0.94% of the sample is held by the ten biggest clonotypes.

Results and caveats for the whole study, not just this receptor: Clinical and demographic metadata were provided uncurated, with the amount varying by source and participant.

CDR1 and CDR2 are read off the germline V gene as SGHRS and YFSETQ. V loses 6 bases at its end and J loses 1 base; junction bases beyond the gene matches: 12. The cysteine opens and the phenylalanine closes a CDR3 of 17 amino acids. CDR3 DNA is the only sequence kept; it has 51 bases, read in frame from the first base. The sequenced sample consisted of PBMCs or T cells enriched from blood (not recorded which). The V and J segments used are TRBV5-1 and TRBJ1-1, with 10 bases in between that match TRBD1. The sequence was obtained from a woman in her 30s who had been exposed to COVID-19. The DNA reads TGCGCCAGCACTCGACAGGGGGCTGAAGTCGGGAACACTGAAGCTTTCTTT. Its product reads: CASTRQGAEVGNTEAFF. Here the CDR3 is joined to the reference TRBV5-1 and TRBJ1-1 genes, and the full variable domain is: KAGVTQTPRYLIKTRGQQVTLSCSPISGHRSVSWYQQTPGQGLQFLFEYFSETQRNKGNFPGRFSGRQFSNSRSEMNVSTLELGDSALYLCASTRQGAEVGNTEAFFGQGTRLTVV.